This T cell receptor (beta chain) is from a study of T cells after yellow fever vaccination. Germline loops: CDR1 MNHEY, CDR2 SVGEGT. The CDR3 is 15 residues long. The trim removed 5 bases at V and 4 bases at J, leaving 10 bases unmatched. The study, taken as a whole, reports: Researchers report a weaker secondary response that nonetheless peaked faster, day 5 versus 15.

About this clonotype: Its specificity is not known.

Template-switching 5'RACE yielded the TCR cDNA; a universal primer site and UMIs were added in the process. TCRdb fed the 5' RACE reads into MiXCR, producing one record per CDR3 protein. The sample has more than 450,000 distinct CDR3 sequences, about a fifth seen once. Source: PBMCs, taken roughly 20 days after the first yellow fever vaccination. The TCR sequence derives from a man between 18 and 29 years old who received the YFV17D yellow fever vaccine. The chain couples TRBV6-2 or TRBV6-3 to TRBJ2-5, with 7 bases matching TRBD2. CDR3 DNA: TGTGCCAGCAGTCCCGTCGGGACGGGGGGAGAGACCCAGTACTTC. Its protein product is CASSPVGTGGETQYF.